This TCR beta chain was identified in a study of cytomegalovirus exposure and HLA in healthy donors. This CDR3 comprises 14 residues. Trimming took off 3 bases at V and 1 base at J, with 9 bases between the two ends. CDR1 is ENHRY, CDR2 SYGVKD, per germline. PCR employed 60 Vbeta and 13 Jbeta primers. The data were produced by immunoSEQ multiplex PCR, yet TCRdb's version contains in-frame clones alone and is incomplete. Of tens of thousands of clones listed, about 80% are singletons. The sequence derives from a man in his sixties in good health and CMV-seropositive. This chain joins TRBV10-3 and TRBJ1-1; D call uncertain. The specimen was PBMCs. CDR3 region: CAISDGRKNTEAFF. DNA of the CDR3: TGTGCCATCAGTGATGGGCGAAAGAACACTGAAGCTTTCTTT.